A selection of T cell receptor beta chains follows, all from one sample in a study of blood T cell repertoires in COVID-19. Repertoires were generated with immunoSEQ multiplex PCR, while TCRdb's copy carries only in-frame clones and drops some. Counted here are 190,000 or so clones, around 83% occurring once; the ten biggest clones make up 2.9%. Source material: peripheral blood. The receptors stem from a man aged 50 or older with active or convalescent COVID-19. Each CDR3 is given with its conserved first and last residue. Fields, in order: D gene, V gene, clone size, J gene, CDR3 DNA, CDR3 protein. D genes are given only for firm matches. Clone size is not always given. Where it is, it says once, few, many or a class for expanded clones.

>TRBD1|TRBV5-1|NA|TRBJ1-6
TGCGCCAGCACGGGGGAGACAGGGTTGAATTCACCCCTCCACTTT
CASTGETGLNSPLHF
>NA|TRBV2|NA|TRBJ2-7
TGTGCCAGCCTCGGAGTTCTGCGGGCCGAGCAGTACTTC
CASLGVLRAEQYF
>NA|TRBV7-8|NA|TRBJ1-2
TGTGCCAGCAGCTTAGCGCGGACAGCCGTGGGCTACACCTTC
CASSLARTAVGYTF
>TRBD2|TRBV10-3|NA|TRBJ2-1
TGTGCCATCAGTGAGTCGAAAAAGGCTAGCGGCAATGAGCAGTTCTTC
CAISESKKASGNEQFF
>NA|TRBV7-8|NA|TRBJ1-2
TGTGCCAGCAGCCCTCCGGGGGGTTTGTATGGCTACACCTTC
CASSPPGGLYGYTF
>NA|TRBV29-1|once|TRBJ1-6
TGCAGCGTTGTCGCAGGGTTGAATTCACCCCTCCACTTT
CSVVAGLNSPLHF
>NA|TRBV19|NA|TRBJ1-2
TGTGCCAGTAGTCGCCAACACAGGGTATACTATGGCTACACCTTC
CASSRQHRVYYGYTF
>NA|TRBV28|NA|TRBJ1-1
TGTGCCAGCAGTTTCGAATACAGGATGAGCACTGAAGCTTTCTTT
CASSFEYRMSTEAFF
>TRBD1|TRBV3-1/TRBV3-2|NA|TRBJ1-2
TGTGCCAGCAGCCAAGATCAGGGACAGGTCTATGGCTACACCTTC
CASSQDQGQVYGYTF
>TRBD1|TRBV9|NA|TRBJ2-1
TGTGCCAGCAGCGTAGGTCCAGGGGGATCAGTATCCTACAATGAGCAGTTCTTC
CASSVGPGGSVSYNEQFF
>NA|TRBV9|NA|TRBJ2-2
TGTGCCAGCAGCCCCCAGTTTGGGGAGCTGTTTTTT
CASSPQFGELFF
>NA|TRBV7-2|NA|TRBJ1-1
TGTGCCAGCAGCTTAGCCGGCCGAGGGATCACTGAAGCTTTCTTT
CASSLAGRGITEAFF
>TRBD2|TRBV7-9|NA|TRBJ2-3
TGTGCCAGCAGCCCTACCGCCGGGGGGGGATCTAGCACAGATACGCAGTATTTT
CASSPTAGGGSSTDTQYF
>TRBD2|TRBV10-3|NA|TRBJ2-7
TGTGCCATCAGCACGACTAGCATTTCGTACGAGCAGTACTTC
CAISTTSISYEQYF
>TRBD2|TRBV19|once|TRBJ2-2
TGTGCCAGTAGTATGCTTGTACTAGCGGGGACCACCGGGGAGCTGTTTTTT
CASSMLVLAGTTGELFF
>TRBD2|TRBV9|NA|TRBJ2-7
TGTGCCAGCAGCGTCGCTAGCGGGTGGGACTACGAGCAGTACTTC
CASSVASGWDYEQYF
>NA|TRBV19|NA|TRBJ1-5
TGTGCCAGTAGTATCGGGCAGGGTGGCAATCAGCCCCAGCATTTT
CASSIGQGGNQPQHF
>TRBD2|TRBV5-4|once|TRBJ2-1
TGTGCCAGCAGCTCCAGATTAGGACTAGCGGGGGAGAGGAAGTTCTTC
CASSSRLGLAGERKFF
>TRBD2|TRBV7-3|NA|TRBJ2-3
TGTGCCAGCAGCTCGGCGGGACTAGCGGGAGCTCGCACAGATACGCAGTATTTT
CASSSAGLAGARTDTQYF
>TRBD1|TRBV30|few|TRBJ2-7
TGTGCCTGGAGTTTTGAGGGGGCCCACGAGCAGTACTTC
CAWSFEGAHEQYF
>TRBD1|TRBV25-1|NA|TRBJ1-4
TGTGCCAGCAGTACAACAGGGGCGGGTAATGAAAAACTGTTTTTT
CASSTTGAGNEKLFF
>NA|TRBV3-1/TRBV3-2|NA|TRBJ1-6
TGTGCCAGCAGCCAAGAGAGGCCCAATAATTCACCCCTCCACTTT
CASSQERPNNSPLHF
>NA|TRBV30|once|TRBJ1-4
TGTGCCTGGAGTGGTGTAGGGCTTGGGAGCGAAAAACTGTTTTTT
CAWSGVGLGSEKLFF
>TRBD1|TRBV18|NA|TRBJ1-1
TGTGCCAGCTCACCCAGGGGGCGCGGAACAATGAACACTGAAGCTTTCTTT
CASSPRGRGTMNTEAFF
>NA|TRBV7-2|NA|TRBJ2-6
TGTGCCAGCAGCTTAGTACAGAGCTCTGGGGCCAACGTCCTGACTTTC
CASSLVQSSGANVLTF
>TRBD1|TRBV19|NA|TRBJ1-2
TGTGCCAGTAGTCTAGACAGGGAGGTAGGAGGCTACACCTTC
CASSLDREVGGYTF
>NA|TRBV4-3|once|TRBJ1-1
TGCGCCAGCAGTACGGGACAAGGAGCCCCCGAAGCTTTCTTT
CASSTGQGAPEAFF
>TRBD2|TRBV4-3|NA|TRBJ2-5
TGCGCCAGCAGCCAAGATGGTAGCGGGAAAGAGACCCAGTACTTC
CASSQDGSGKETQYF
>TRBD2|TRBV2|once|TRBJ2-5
TGTGCCAGCACTGAAGGTCCAGCGGGAGTTTCAGAGACCCAGTACTTC
CASTEGPAGVSETQYF
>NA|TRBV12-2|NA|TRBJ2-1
TGTGCAAGTCGCTTCCTCCCCAATGAGCAGTTCTTC
CASRFLPNEQFF
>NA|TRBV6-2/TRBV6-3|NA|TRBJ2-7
TGTGCCAGCAGCAGGACAGTACTAACCTACGAGCAGTACTTC
CASSRTVLTYEQYF
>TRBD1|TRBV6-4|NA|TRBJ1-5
TGTGCCAGCAGTGATGCAGGGGGCTATAGCAATCAGCCCCAGCATTTT
CASSDAGGYSNQPQHF
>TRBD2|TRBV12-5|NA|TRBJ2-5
TGTGCTAGTGGTTTGGTGGGGCGGGGGGTCCAAGAGACCCAGTACTTC
CASGLVGRGVQETQYF
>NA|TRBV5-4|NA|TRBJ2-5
TGTGCCAGCAGCTTGGTGGCCTTTGGAGAGACCCAGTACTTC
CASSLVAFGETQYF
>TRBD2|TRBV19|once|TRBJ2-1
TGTGCCAGTAGTCCGGGACTAGCGGGAGGGTATGAGCAGTTCTTC
CASSPGLAGGYEQFF
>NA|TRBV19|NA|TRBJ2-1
TGTGCCACACGTCGGGAGAACAATGAGCAGTTCTTC
CATRRENNEQFF
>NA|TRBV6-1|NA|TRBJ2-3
TGTGCCAGCAGTGAAGTGGCCGGGGATACGCAGTATTTT
CASSEVAGDTQYF
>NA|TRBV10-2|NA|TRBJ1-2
TGCGCCAGCAGTGAGAATGGACAGACGATTAACTATGGCTACACCTTC
CASSENGQTINYGYTF
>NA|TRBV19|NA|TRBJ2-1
TGTGCCAGTAGCCTTTTCGGACAGTACAGCTCCTACAATGAGCAGTTCTTC
CASSLFGQYSSYNEQFF
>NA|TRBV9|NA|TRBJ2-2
TGTGCCAGCAGCGTAGCTACGGAGGGTACCGGGGAGCTGTTTTTT
CASSVATEGTGELFF
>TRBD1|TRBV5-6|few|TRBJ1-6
TGTGCCAGCAGCCCTACAGGGGTGAATAATTCACCCCTCCACTTT
CASSPTGVNNSPLHF
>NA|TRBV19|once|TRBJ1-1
TGTGCCAGTAGTATAGACCCCGACAGCGCGAACACTGAAGCTTTCTTT
CASSIDPDSANTEAFF
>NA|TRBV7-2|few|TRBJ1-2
TGTGCCAGCAGCTTAGCGATCGGGGGGGCGCAGGGCTACACCTTC
CASSLAIGGAQGYTF
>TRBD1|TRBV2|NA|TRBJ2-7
TGTGCCAGCGCGCGACAGGGCTTCTCCTACGAGCAGTACTTC
CASARQGFSYEQYF
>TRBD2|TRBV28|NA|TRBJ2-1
TGTGCCAGCAGTTTGCGGGGCTGGACTAGCGGGAGGAGCTCCTACAATGAGCAGTTCTTC
CASSLRGWTSGRSSYNEQFF
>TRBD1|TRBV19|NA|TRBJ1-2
TGTGCCAGTAGTAGGGGACAGGGATTATTTAACTATGGCTACACCTTC
CASSRGQGLFNYGYTF
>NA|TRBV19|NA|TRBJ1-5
TGTGCCAGTAATAAGCTAAATCAGCCCCAGCATTTT
CASNKLNQPQHF
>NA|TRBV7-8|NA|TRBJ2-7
TGTGCCAGCAGCCGGACAGAGAGCTCCTACGAGCAGTACTTC
CASSRTESSYEQYF
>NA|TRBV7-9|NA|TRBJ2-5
TGTGCCAGCAGCCGACTGCAAGAGACCCAGTACTTC
CASSRLQETQYF
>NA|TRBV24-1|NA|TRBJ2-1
TGTGCCACCAGTGAATCCCACACTATCAACAATGAGCAGTTCTTC
CATSESHTINNEQFF